This paragraph reports one T cell receptor (beta chain). The sample originates from a study of blood T cell repertoires in COVID-19. The repertoire was sequenced with immunoSEQ multiplex PCR; TCRdb's copy has only in-frame clones and lacks some. The sample consists of a few hundred thousand clones, roughly four fifths of them appearing once. Germline CDR1 is SGHNT and CDR2 is YYREEE (reference sequence). The V segment lost 0 bases and the J segment 3 bases; nucleotides outside the gene matches: 18. CDR3 size: 19 residues. The sequenced material came from peripheral blood. The sequence was collected from a woman aged 55 to 70 with acute or convalescent COVID-19. The chain recombines TRBV5-4 with TRBJ2-7, with TRBD1 matching over 7 bases. The CDR3 region is CASSLGSRGTRKGYYEQYF. The CDR3 DNA reads TGTGCCAGCAGCTTGGGATCCAGGGGGACGCGGAAAGGGTACTACGAGCAGTACTTC. Supplemented by reference TRBV5-4 and TRBJ2-7, the full variable domain reads ETGVTQSPTHLIKTRGQQVTLRCSSQSGHNTVSWYQQALGQGPQFIFQYYREEENGRGNFPPRFSGLQFPNYSSELNVNALELDDSALYLCASSLGSRGTRKGYYEQYFGPGTRLTVT.